This T cell receptor beta chain derives from a study of blood T cell repertoires in COVID-19. Whole-study context: Sample material is recorded as cDNA or gDNA derived from T cells, B-cell-depleted T cells, or PBMCs.

The CDR3 is 12 residues long. Trimming left V 3 bases short and J 5 bases short, with 4 bases between. Recruits, aged about 18 to 95 years, lived in 20 to 30 US areas. Donors were grouped by their self-reported clinical history. Recovery among Cohort 3 donors was established by two negative PCRs, clearance, or symptom resolution. Data came from immunoSEQ multiplex PCR; TCRdb stores just in-frame clones and leaves some out. This sample yields over 150,000 clones, of which 85% are seen a single time; 6% to 6.5% belongs to the top ten. Sequenced input: PBMCs or T cells enriched from blood (not recorded which). The chain joins TRBV12-3 or TRBV12-4 to TRBJ2-2; no definite D call. The clonotype comes from a middle-aged man who had recovered from COVID-19. The CDR3 here is CASSLRTGELFF. DNA of the CDR3: TGTGCCAGCAGTTTGAGAACCGGGGAGCTGTTTTTT.